The clone carrying this T cell receptor beta chain was seen more than once but under ten times. The antigen is not known. The data are from a study of T-cell memory formation after mild COVID-19. Findings of the study overall: Among contracting clones, CD4+ were mainly CM/EM and CD8+ enriched in EMRA.

With 3 bases clipped from V and 5 bases from J, the junction kept 8 bases outside the gene matches. Germline V CDR1 and CDR2: LGHNA, YNFKEQ. CDR3 size: 16 residues. Researchers used 5'RACE with constant-segment primers to make TCR alpha and TCR beta cDNA libraries that carry sample barcodes and UMIs. MiXCR, run by TCRdb on the 5' RACE reads, gives a single entry per CDR3 protein. The table includes about 350,000 distinct CDR3 sequences, roughly 13% detected once. This clonotype was obtained from a man aged 18-30 years who had mild COVID-19 (a few samples of this study predate the infection). Cell type and time point are not known. The chain has TRBV4-2 and TRBJ2-5; 11 nucleotides match TRBD2. The sequenced sample consisted of PBMCs or a T cell subset sorted from them (not recorded which). The CDR3 DNA is TGTGCCAGCAGCCATGTTAGCGGGGGGGCGGAGGAGACCCAGTACTTC. Amino acid sequence: CASSHVSGGAEETQYF.